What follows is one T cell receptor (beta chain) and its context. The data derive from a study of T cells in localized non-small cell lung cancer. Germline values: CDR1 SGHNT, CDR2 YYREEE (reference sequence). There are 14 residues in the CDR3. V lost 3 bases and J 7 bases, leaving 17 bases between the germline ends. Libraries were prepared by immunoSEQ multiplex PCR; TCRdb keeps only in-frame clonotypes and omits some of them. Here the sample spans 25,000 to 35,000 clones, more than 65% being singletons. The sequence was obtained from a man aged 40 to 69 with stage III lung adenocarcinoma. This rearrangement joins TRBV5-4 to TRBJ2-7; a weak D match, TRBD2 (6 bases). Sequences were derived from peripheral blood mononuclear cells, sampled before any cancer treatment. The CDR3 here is CASSWGRGGGEQYV. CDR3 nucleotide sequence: TGTGCCAGCAGCTGGGGACGGGGAGGCGGGGAGCAGTACGTC.